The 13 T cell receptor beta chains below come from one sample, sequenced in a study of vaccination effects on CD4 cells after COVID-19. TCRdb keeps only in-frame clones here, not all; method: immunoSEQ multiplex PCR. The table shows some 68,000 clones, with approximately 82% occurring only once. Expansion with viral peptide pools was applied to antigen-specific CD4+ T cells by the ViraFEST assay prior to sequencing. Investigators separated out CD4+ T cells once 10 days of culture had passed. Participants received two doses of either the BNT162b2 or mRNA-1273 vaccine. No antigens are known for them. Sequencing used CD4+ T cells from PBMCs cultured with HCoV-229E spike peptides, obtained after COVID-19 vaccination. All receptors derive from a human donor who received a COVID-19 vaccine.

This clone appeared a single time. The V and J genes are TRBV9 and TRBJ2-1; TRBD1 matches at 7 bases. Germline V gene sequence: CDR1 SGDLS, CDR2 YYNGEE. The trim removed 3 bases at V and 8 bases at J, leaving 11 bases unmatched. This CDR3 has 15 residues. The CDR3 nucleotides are TGTGCCAGCAGCGAGGTCGGGACAGTAGGGCATGAGCAGTTCTTC. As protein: CASSEVGTVGHEQFF.

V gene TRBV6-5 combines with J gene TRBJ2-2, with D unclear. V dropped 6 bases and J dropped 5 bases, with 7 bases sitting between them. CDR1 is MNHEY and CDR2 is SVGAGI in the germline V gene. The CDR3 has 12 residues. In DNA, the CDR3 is TGTGCCAGCAGCCCAACTACCGGGGAGCTGTTTTTT. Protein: CASSPTTGELFF.

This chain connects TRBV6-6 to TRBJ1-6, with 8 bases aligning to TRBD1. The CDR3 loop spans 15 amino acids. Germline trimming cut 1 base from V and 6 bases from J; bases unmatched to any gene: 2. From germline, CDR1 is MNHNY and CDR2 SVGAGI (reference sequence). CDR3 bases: TGTGCCAGCAGTTACTGGGGACAGGCTAATTCACCCCTCCACTTT. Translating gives CASSYWGQANSPLHF.

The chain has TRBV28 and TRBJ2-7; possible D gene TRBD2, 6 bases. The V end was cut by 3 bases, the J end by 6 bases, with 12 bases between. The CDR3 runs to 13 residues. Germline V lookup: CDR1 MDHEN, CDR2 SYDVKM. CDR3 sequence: CASSFQGSGEQYV. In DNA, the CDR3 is TGTGCCAGCAGTTTTCAGGGTAGCGGCGAGCAGTACGTC.

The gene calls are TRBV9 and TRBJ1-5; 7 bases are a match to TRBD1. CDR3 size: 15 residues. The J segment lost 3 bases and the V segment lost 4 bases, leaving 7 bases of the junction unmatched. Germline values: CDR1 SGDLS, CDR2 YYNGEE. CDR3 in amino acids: CASSPRGTVNQPQHF. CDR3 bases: TGTGCCAGCAGCCCAAGAGGGACAGTCAATCAGCCCCAGCATTTT.

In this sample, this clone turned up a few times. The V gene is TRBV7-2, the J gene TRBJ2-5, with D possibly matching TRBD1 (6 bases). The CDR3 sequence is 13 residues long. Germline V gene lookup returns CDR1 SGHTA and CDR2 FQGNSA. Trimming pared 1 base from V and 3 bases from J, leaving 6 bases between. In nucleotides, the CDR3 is TGTGCCAGCAGCTTAGACAGGGAAGAGACCCAGTACTTC. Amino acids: CASSLDREETQYF. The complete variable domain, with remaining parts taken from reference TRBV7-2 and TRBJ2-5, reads GAGVSQSPSNKVTEKGKDVELRCDPISGHTALYWYRQSLGQGLEFLIYFQGNSAPDKSGLPSDRFSAERTGGSVSTLTIQRTQQEDSAVYLCASSLDREETQYFGPGTRLLVL.

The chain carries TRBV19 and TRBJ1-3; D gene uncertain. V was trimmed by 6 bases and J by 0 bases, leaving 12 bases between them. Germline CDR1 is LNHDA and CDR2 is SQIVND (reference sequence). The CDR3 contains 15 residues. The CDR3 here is CASRRDLSSGNTIYF. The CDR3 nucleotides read TGTGCCAGTAGGAGGGATCTTAGCTCTGGAAACACCATATATTTT. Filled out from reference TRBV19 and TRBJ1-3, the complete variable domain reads DGGITQSPKYLFRKEGQNVTLSCEQNLNHDAMYWYRQDPGQGLRLIYYSQIVNDFQKGDIAEGYSVSREKKESFPLTVTSAQKNPTAFYLCASRRDLSSGNTIYFGEGSWLTVV.

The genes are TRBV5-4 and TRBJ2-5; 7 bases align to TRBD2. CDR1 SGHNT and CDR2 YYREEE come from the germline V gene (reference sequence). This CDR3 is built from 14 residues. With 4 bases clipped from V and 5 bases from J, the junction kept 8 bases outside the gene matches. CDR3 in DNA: TGTGCCAGCAGCCAAGAGCGGGGAGGGGAGACCCAGTACTTC. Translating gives CASSQERGGETQYF.

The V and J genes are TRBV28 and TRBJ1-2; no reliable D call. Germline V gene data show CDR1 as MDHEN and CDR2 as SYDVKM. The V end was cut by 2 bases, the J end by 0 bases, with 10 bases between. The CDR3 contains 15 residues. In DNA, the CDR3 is TGTGCCAGCAGTTTACACTCTCAAGCTAACTATGGCTACACCTTC. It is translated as CASSLHSQANYGYTF.

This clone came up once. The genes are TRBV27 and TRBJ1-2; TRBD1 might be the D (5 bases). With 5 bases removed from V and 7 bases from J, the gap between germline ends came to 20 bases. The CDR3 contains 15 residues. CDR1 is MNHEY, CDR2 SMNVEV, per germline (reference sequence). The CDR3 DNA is TGTGCCAGCAGTCCCCTTGGATTGGGGGAGTCTGGCTACACCTTC. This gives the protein CASSPLGLGESGYTF.

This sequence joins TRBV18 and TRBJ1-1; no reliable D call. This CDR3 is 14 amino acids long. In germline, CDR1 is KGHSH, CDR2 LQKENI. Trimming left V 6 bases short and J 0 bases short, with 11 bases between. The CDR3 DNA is TGTGCCAGCTCGGAGACAATAATGAACACTGAAGCTTTCTTT. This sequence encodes CASSETIMNTEAFF.

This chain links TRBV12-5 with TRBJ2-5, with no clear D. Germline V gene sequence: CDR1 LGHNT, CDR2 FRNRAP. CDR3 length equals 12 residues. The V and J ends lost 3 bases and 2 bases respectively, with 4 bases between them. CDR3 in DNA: TGTGCTAGTGGTTTCAGGCAAGAGACCCAGTACTTC. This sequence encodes CASGFRQETQYF.

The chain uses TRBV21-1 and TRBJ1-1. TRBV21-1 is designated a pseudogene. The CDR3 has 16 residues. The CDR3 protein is CASSLLGPPPNTEAFF. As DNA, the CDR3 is TGTGCCAGCAGCCTCCTCGGGCCACCACCGAACACTGAAGCTTTCTTT.